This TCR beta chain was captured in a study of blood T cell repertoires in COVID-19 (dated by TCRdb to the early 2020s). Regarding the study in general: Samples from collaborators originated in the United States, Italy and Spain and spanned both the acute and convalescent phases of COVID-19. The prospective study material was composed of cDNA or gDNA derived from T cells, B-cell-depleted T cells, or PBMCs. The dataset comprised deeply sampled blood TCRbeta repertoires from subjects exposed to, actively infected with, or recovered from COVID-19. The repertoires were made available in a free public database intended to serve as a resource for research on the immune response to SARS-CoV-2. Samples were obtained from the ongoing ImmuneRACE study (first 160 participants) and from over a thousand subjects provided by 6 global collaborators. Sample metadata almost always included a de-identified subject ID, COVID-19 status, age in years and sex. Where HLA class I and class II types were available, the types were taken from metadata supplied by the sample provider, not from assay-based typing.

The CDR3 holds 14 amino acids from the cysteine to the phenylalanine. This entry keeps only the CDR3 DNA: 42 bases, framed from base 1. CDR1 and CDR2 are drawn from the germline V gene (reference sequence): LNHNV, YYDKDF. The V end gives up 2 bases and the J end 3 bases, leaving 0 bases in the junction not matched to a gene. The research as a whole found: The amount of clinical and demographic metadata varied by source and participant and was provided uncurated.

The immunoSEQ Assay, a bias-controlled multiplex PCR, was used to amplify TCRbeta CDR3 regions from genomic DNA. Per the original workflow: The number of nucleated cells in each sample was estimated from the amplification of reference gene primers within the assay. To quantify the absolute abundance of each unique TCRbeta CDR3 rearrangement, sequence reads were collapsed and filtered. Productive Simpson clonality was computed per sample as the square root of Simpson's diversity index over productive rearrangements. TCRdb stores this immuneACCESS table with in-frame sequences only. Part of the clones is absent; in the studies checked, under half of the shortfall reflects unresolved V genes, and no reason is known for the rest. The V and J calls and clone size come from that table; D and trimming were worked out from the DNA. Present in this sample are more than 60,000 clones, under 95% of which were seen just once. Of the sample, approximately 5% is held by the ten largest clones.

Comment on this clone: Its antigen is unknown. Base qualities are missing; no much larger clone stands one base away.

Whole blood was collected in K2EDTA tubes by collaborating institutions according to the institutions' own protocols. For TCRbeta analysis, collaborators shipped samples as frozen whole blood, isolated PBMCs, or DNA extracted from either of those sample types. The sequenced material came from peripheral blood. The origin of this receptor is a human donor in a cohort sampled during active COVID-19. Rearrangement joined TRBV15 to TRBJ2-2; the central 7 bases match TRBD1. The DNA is TGTGCCACCAGCAGACAGGGGGACACCGGGGAGCTGTTTTTT. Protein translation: CATSRQGDTGELFF.